This T cell receptor beta chain is drawn from a study of blood T cells in healthy people across ages. For the study at large: About one barcoded beta molecule per two T cells was captured by template switching. Study outcomes and limitations: More naive CD4+ cells and higher diversity marked long-lived donors relative to aged donors.

Combining a sample-barcoded 5' primer with a J-beta primer mix, a second PCR ran for 7 to 11 cycles. MiXCR, applied by TCRdb to the 5' RACE reads, yields one record per CDR3 protein. The top ten clones hold 7.7% of a sample with around 1,500,000 distinct CDR3 sequences, 28% of them seen once. The sample holds a few counts of this clonotype. Its specificity is unknown. This CDR3 spans 13 amino acids. CDR1 is SNHLY, CDR2 FYNNEI, per germline. Trimming took 6 bases from V and 2 from J, leaving 10 bases between them. There were healthy Caucasian individuals from Russia, aged 6 to 90, serving as donors. The J gene is TRBJ1-2, the V gene TRBV2; D unresolved. This receptor was taken from a woman in her twenties or thirties in good health. The specimen was blood. The CDR3 is CASRAGYNYGYTF. CDR3 in DNA: TGTGCCAGCAGAGCGGGTTACAACTATGGCTACACCTTC.